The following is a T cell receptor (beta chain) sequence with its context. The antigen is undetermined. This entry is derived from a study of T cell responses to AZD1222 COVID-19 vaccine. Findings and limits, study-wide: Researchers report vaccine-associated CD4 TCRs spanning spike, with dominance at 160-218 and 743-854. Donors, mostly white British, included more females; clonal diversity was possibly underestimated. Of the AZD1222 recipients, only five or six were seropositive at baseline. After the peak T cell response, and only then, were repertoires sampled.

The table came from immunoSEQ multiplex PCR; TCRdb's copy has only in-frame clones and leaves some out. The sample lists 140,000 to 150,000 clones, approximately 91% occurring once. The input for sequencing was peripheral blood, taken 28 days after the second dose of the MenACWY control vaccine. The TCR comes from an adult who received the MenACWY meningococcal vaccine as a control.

The CDR3, as DNA: TGTGCCAGCAGGAGACAGGGGGGTAGCGAGCAGTACTTC. It codes for CASRRQGGSEQYF. This chain joins TRBV2 and TRBJ2-7, with 9 bases fitting TRBD1. The CDR3 loop spans 13 amino acids. Germline values: CDR1 SNHLY, CDR2 FYNNEI. The J segment lost 6 bases and the V segment lost 6 bases, leaving 6 bases of the junction unmatched.